A selection of T cell receptor beta chains follows, all from one sample in a study of blood T cell repertoires in COVID-19. Method: immunoSEQ multiplex PCR; TCRdb's copy keeps in-frame clones and lacks some. This table holds about 400,000 clones, approximately 90% found once. The specimen was PBMCs or T cells enriched from blood (not recorded which). These receptors were obtained from a woman under 30 with acute COVID-19. Each CDR3 is given with its conserved first and last residue. D genes are given only for firm matches. Clone size is not always given. Where it is, it says once, few, many or a class for expanded clones.

clone size	D gene	V gene	J gene	CDR3 DNA	CDR3 protein
.	.	TRBV27	TRBJ2-7	TGTGCCAGCAGTTTATCATTTAGGACTGGTCGGGCCCAGTACTTC	CASSLSFRTGRAQYF
.	.	TRBV12-3/TRBV12-4	TRBJ1-4	TGTGCCAGTCGGGAAAATAATAATGAAAAACTGTTTTTT	CASRENNNEKLFF
.	TRBD2	TRBV27	TRBJ2-1	TGTGCCAGCAGTTTGGGCCGGGGACTAGGAAACAATGAGCAGTTCTTC	CASSLGRGLGNNEQFF
.	.	TRBV9	TRBJ2-1	TGTGCCAGCAGCGTAGATATCAATGAGCAGTTCTTC	CASSVDINEQFF
.	TRBD1	TRBV7-9	TRBJ1-5	TGTGCCAGCAGCATCGGGACAGTCGAGGACAATCAGCCCCAGCATTTT	CASSIGTVEDNQPQHF
once	TRBD1	TRBV7-9	TRBJ1-3	TGTGCCAGCAGCCCGAGACAGGGACACACCATATATTTT	CASSPRQGHTIYF
.	TRBD2	TRBV10-3	TRBJ2-7	TGTGCCATCAGAGATACCGGGACTAGCGGGGCCGAGCAGTACTTC	CAIRDTGTSGAEQYF
.	.	TRBV19	TRBJ2-5	TGTGCCAGTAGTATAGTGCGGGGGCCCCAAGAGACCCAGTACTTC	CASSIVRGPQETQYF
.	.	TRBV4-3	TRBJ2-1	TGCGCCAGCAGCCAAGATTCACCGGGAGCTCTCTACAATGAGCAGTTCTTC	CASSQDSPGALYNEQFF
.	TRBD2	TRBV27	TRBJ2-1	TGTGCCAGCAGCTCAACAAGAGCGGGGGGGTACAATGAGCAGTTCTTC	CASSSTRAGGYNEQFF
.	TRBD1	TRBV19	TRBJ1-2	TGTGCCAGTAGTTTCCACCCCGGGACAGCCTATGGCTACACCTTC	CASSFHPGTAYGYTF
.	.	TRBV7-9	TRBJ1-1	TGTGCCAGCACCTTGGGGGCGCCCACTGAAGCTTTCTTT	CASTLGAPTEAFF
.	TRBD2	TRBV7-6	TRBJ2-3	TGTGCCAGCAGCCAACCCACTAGCGGGCGTAGCACAGATACGCAGTATTTT	CASSQPTSGRSTDTQYF
.	TRBD1	TRBV19	TRBJ1-4	TGTGCCAGTAGTATCTTTGGGACAGGGACCGAAAAACTGTTTTTT	CASSIFGTGTEKLFF
.	TRBD1	TRBV7-9	TRBJ1-4	TGTGCCAGCAGCCCGGGACAGAGTGAAAAACTGTTTTTT	CASSPGQSEKLFF
.	TRBD1	TRBV7-9	TRBJ2-3	TGTGCCAGCAGCTCAGGACAGGGATGGACAGATACGCAGTATTTT	CASSSGQGWTDTQYF
.	TRBD1	TRBV19	TRBJ1-5	TGTGCCAGTAGCGACAGGGGGGACAATCAGCCCCAGCATTTT	CASSDRGDNQPQHF
.	TRBD2	TRBV10-1	TRBJ2-3	TGCGCCAGCAGTCCGGGACTAAGCATAGGTACGCAGTATTTT	CASSPGLSIGTQYF
.	TRBD2	TRBV5-4	TRBJ2-2	TGTGCCAGCAGCTTGGTTCTGCGGACTAGCGCCCCCGGGGAGCTGTTTTTT	CASSLVLRTSAPGELFF
.	.	TRBV10-3	TRBJ2-2	TGTGCCATCAGTGATAAGGGGGACACCGGGGAGCTGTTTTTT	CAISDKGDTGELFF
.	TRBD1	TRBV7-2	TRBJ2-3	TGTGCCAGCAGCCCTACAGGGGGCGGGGATACGCAGTATTTT	CASSPTGGGDTQYF
.	TRBD2	TRBV4-1	TRBJ2-7	TGCGCCAGCAGCCAAGAATGGAGGGAGGGTGGCTCCTACGAGCAGTACTTC	CASSQEWREGGSYEQYF
.	.	TRBV27	TRBJ1-1	TGTGCCAGCCGTCTCCGGTCTGAAGCTTTCTTT	CASRLRSEAFF
few	.	TRBV2	TRBJ2-7	TGTGCCAGCAGTGAAATATGGGAGGTGGTAGCCTACGAGCAGTACTTC	CASSEIWEVVAYEQYF